The 26 T cell receptor beta chains given below trace back to one sample, sequenced in a study of CD8 T cells in ankylosing spondylitis (dated by TCRdb to 2016 to 2017). No cognate antigen is known for these TCRs. Here is what the overall study found, with its caveats: Blood from ankylosing spondylitis patients appeared to be characterized by a TCR beta motif made up of about 8 highly homologous amino acid variants.

Library preparation used 5' RACE. Instrument on record: Illumina HiSeq 2500. TCRdb redid the processing of the public reads, applying fastp at Q25 and MiXCR, and retained in-frame beta chains. One record per CDR3 amino acid sequence lists the most common genes and DNA. This sample is represented by approximately 300,000 distinct CDR3 sequences; approximately 8% of them were singletons. 13% to 15% of the sample belongs to the ten largest clones. The sequenced sample was blood, either unsorted or a sorted T cell fraction (not recorded which). These receptors were obtained from a male donor with ankylosing spondylitis.

The CDR3 region has the DNA TGTGCCAGCAGCTTACTAGACAGCGCCTACGAGCAGTACTTC. Amino acid sequence: CASSLLDSAYEQYF. The V gene is TRBV5-4, the J gene TRBJ2-7, with D perhaps matching TRBD1 or TRBD2 (5 bases each). There are 14 residues in the CDR3. CDR1 and CDR2 (germline): SGHNT, YYREEE (reference sequence). Between the trimmed V and J ends, which lost 2 bases and 2 bases, there was a span of 11 bases.

This clonotype appeared many times. V usage is TRBV7-9 and J usage is TRBJ2-5, with D possibly called TRBD1 or TRBD2 (6 bases each). The CDR3 is 17 residues long. Germline V gene data show CDR1 as SEHNR and CDR2 as FQNEAQ (reference sequence). Between the trimmed V and J ends, which lost 3 bases and 2 bases, there was a span of 19 bases. For the CDR3, the DNA is TGTGCCAGCAGCTTTTTCCGGGACACCCGGGGGCAAGAGACCCAGTACTTC. Its translation is CASSFFRDTRGQETQYF.

This clonotype was counted between two and nine times. V and J are TRBV27 and TRBJ1-2; D is uncertain. The germline V gene encodes CDR1 MNHEY and CDR2 SMNVEV (reference sequence). Trimming pared 2 bases from V and 3 bases from J, leaving 7 bases between. CDR3 size: 13 residues. The CDR3 nucleotides read TGTGCCAGCAGTTTAGGGGAGGACTATGGCTACACCTTC. Amino acid sequence: CASSLGEDYGYTF.

This clonotype was observed a few times. CDR3 sequence (DNA): TGTGCCAGCAGAACGAAGGCTAAGGCTGGCTACACCTTC. It encodes CASRTKAKAGYTF. This chain connects TRBV6-1 to TRBJ1-2; D uncertain. The CDR3 sequence is 13 residues long. Between the trimmed V and J ends, which lost 6 bases and 7 bases, there was a span of 15 bases. CDR1 MNHNS and CDR2 SASEGT come from the germline V gene.

In its sample, this clonotype was seen a few times. The gene calls are TRBV28 and TRBJ2-3; TRBD1 is a possible D gene (6 bases). V dropped 1 base and J dropped 2 bases, with 13 bases sitting between them. The CDR3 sequence is 16 residues long. Germline CDR1 reads MDHEN; CDR2 reads SYDVKM. CDR3 nucleotides: TGTGCCAGCAGTTTATTCGGGCAGGGGACCACAGATACGCAGTATTTT. Translated, it gives CASSLFGQGTTDTQYF.

This chain links TRBV7-9 with TRBJ2-5; maybe TRBD1 (5 bases). Germline-derived CDR1 and CDR2 are SEHNR and FQNEAQ (reference sequence). This CDR3 has 15 amino acids. V was clipped by 3 bases and J by 2 bases, with 13 bases between them. CDR3 bases: TGTGCCAGCAGCTTGCTCGACAGTTCACAAGAGACCCAGTACTTC. It is translated as CASSLLDSSQETQYF.

V usage is TRBV20-1 and J usage is TRBJ1-5, with D perhaps matching TRBD1 (5 bases). The germline V and J ends were trimmed by 2 bases and 6 bases, with 14 bases remaining between them. This CDR3 contains 14 residues. Germline lookup yields CDR1 DFQATT and CDR2 SNEGSKA (reference sequence). DNA of the CDR3: TGCAGTGCTAGAATTCCGGGACGCGGTCAGCCCCAGCATTTT. Its protein product is CSARIPGRGQPQHF.

The chain uses TRBV28 and TRBJ2-5; tentatively, D is TRBD2 (6 bases). With 2 bases removed from V and 6 bases from J, the gap between germline ends came to 13 bases. Germline lookup yields CDR1 MDHEN and CDR2 SYDVKM. The CDR3 loop spans 14 amino acids. The CDR3 DNA reads as TGTGCCAGCAGTTTAGCAGCGGGCTTCCAGACCCAGTACTTC. Translating it yields CASSLAAGFQTQYF. Full variable domain (rest looked up from reference TRBV28 and TRBJ2-5): DVKVTQSSRYLVKRTGEKVFLECVQDMDHENMFWYRQDPGLGLRLIYFSYDVKMKEKGDIPEGYSVSREKKERFSLILESASTNQTSMYLCASSLAAGFQTQYFGPGTRLLVL.

This clonotype was observed a handful of times. The V gene is TRBV2, the J gene TRBJ2-5, with D maybe TRBD2 (5 bases). The length of the CDR3 is 13 residues. Germline V gene sequence: CDR1 SNHLY, CDR2 FYNNEI. Deletions cut 6 bases from V and 2 bases from J, with 10 bases between. This chain's CDR3 is CASRLDLQETQYF. The CDR3 coding sequence is TGTGCCAGCAGATTGGACTTGCAAGAGACCCAGTACTTC.

The chain combines TRBV5-1 with TRBJ1-1, with D possibly matching TRBD1 (5 bases). The germline V and J ends were trimmed by 5 bases and 0 bases, with 14 bases remaining between them. The CDR3 loop spans 15 amino acids. Germline assignment: CDR1 SGHRS and CDR2 YFSETQ. The CDR3 is CASRKREGLNTEAFF. Here the CDR3 DNA reads TGCGCCAGCAGGAAACGGGAGGGACTGAACACTGAAGCTTTCTTT.

DNA of the CDR3: TGCGCCAGCAGCGCCGTCCCCGGGACAGGGGGGGTTTCACCCCTCCACTTT. Its translation is CASSAVPGTGGVSPLHF. This rearrangement joins TRBV5-1 to TRBJ1-6; TRBD1 matches 11 bases. The CDR3 length is 17 residues. Trimming at V came to 4 bases and at J to 9 bases, leaving 12 bases not matched to a gene. CDR1 SGHRS and CDR2 YFSETQ come from the germline V gene.

This clonotype was seen more than once but under ten times. Since a much larger clone is just one base distant, this may be a read error. The rearrangement links TRBV20-1 to TRBJ2-6; the D gene is possibly TRBD1 (5 bases). Germline CDR1 and CDR2: DFQATT and SNEGSKA (reference sequence). This CDR3 is built from 16 residues. V was cut by 0 bases and J by 0 bases, with 9 bases left in between. The CDR3 DNA sequence: TGCAGTGCTAGAGATCCAGGGTCCTCTGGGGCCAACGTCCTGACTTTC. Encoded protein: CSARDPGSSGANVLTF.

The V and J genes are TRBV29-1 and TRBJ2-5, with 8 bases that match TRBD2. CDR1 and CDR2 (germline): SQVTM, ANQGSEA. CDR3 size: 15 residues. V was pared by 7 bases and J by 1 base, with 11 bases of the junction left unmatched. The CDR3 reads CSAARALAAQETQYF. CDR3 bases: TGCAGCGCCGCTCGGGCACTAGCGGCCCAAGAGACCCAGTACTTC.

This clonotype was seen ten or more times. The V and J genes are TRBV10-3 and TRBJ2-7; TRBD2 matches 9 bases. Unmatched junction bases numbered 3, after V lost 0 bases and J lost 3 bases. In germline, CDR1 is ENHRY, CDR2 SYGVKD. The CDR3 loop spans 15 amino acids. CDR3 sequence reads: CAISESWREGYEQYF. In DNA, the CDR3 is TGTGCCATCAGTGAGTCTTGGCGGGAGGGCTACGAGCAGTACTTC.

The chain recombines TRBV7-9 with TRBJ2-3; TRBD1 agrees at 8 bases. With 5 bases clipped from V and 2 bases from J, the junction kept 9 bases outside the gene matches. The CDR3 runs 16 residues. Germline V CDR1 and CDR2: SEHNR, FQNEAQ (reference sequence). The CDR3 is CASSPRYRGDTDTQYF. The CDR3 bases are TGTGCCAGCAGCCCTCGGTACAGGGGGGACACAGATACGCAGTATTTT.

The chain combines TRBV6-2 or TRBV6-3 with TRBJ2-1; D gene unclear. V was clipped by 7 bases and J by 7 bases, with 14 bases between them. This CDR3 region has 13 residues. Germline values: CDR1 MNHEY, CDR2 SVGEGT. The CDR3 DNA follows: TGTGCCAGCAACGCTCGTCCGGATAATGAGCAGTTCTTC. It translates to CASNARPDNEQFF.

V is TRBV2 and J is TRBJ2-7, with 11 bases identical to TRBD2. This CDR3 is 14 amino acids long. Germline-derived CDR1 and CDR2 are SNHLY and FYNNEI. Unmatched junction bases numbered 7, after V lost 7 bases and J lost 5 bases. As DNA, the CDR3 is TGTGCCAGCATCGGGCTAGCGGGAGGCGACGAGCAGTACTTC. Translating it yields CASIGLAGGDEQYF.

This clonotype has a handful of counts. This chain joins TRBV25-1 and TRBJ1-1, with D possibly being TRBD1 (6 bases). The CDR3 runs 11 residues. Trimming pared 6 bases from V and 8 bases from J, leaving 10 bases between. Per the germline V gene, CDR1 is MGHDK and CDR2 is SYGVNS. DNA of the CDR3: TGTGCCAGCAGAGCCGGACAGGAAGCTTTCTTT. Protein sequence: CASRAGQEAFF.

This clonotype was counted between two and nine times. The chain couples TRBV12-3 or TRBV12-4 to TRBJ2-2; D unresolved. This CDR3 is 14 amino acids long. Between the trimmed V and J ends, which lost 2 bases and 5 bases, there was a span of 9 bases. CDR3 coding DNA: TGTGCCAGCAGTTTACGGACCGGGACCGGGGAGCTGTTTTTT. Translated: CASSLRTGTGELFF.

V usage is TRBV7-2 and J usage is TRBJ2-3; 7 bases fit TRBD1. This CDR3 has 15 amino acids. Germline assignment: CDR1 SGHTA and CDR2 FQGNSA. With 6 bases clipped from V and 5 bases from J, the junction kept 11 bases outside the gene matches. The CDR3 loop reads CASRSTGAWGDTQYF. CDR3 nucleotides: TGTGCCAGCAGATCAACAGGGGCATGGGGAGATACGCAGTATTTT.

The chain is built from TRBV2 and TRBJ1-5; 8 bases are a match to TRBD1. The CDR3 is 15 amino acids. Germline V gene lookup returns CDR1 SNHLY and CDR2 FYNNEI. With V trimmed by 1 base and J by 3 bases, 2 bases remained unmatched. This CDR3 reads CASSEGDRPNQPQHF. The CDR3 region has the DNA TGTGCCAGCAGTGAAGGGGACAGGCCCAATCAGCCCCAGCATTTT. The entire variable domain, with the rest obtained from reference TRBV2 and TRBJ1-5, is as follows: EPEVTQTPSHQVTQMGQEVILRCVPISNHLYFYWYRQILGQKVEFLVSFYNNEISEKSEIFDDQFSVERPDGSNFTLKIRSTKLEDSAMYFCASSEGDRPNQPQHFGDGTRLSIL.

This clonotype occurred a few times. This chain links TRBV25-1 with TRBJ1-3; D not certain. V lost 0 bases to trimming and J lost 2 bases, with 14 bases between them. This CDR3 spans 17 amino acids. Per germline, CDR1 MGHDK and CDR2 SYGVNS. This CDR3 reads CASSEYPGRFAGNTIYF. CDR3 DNA: TGTGCCAGCAGTGAATACCCGGGTCGGTTCGCTGGAAACACCATATATTTT.

This clonotype was picked up a small number of times. The rearrangement uses TRBV28 and TRBJ2-1; TRBD1 matches 11 bases. The CDR3 has 15 amino acids. Per germline, CDR1 MDHEN and CDR2 SYDVKM. J gave up 3 bases and V 3 bases, and 1 base lay outside the gene matches. CDR3 coding DNA: TGTGCCAGCAGTTTTGGGACAGGGGGCTACAATGAGCAGTTCTTC. It yields the protein CASSFGTGGYNEQFF. The full variable domain, completed using reference TRBV28 and TRBJ2-1, is DVKVTQSSRYLVKRTGEKVFLECVQDMDHENMFWYRQDPGLGLRLIYFSYDVKMKEKGDIPEGYSVSREKKERFSLILESASTNQTSMYLCASSFGTGGYNEQFFGPGTRLTVL.

This clonotype was seen a few times. Written as DNA, the CDR3 is TGTGCCAGCAGCCTACTATTAACAGGGGGCGGTTCACCCCTCCACTTT. This encodes CASSLLLTGGGSPLHF. V gene TRBV6-1 combines with J gene TRBJ1-6; 9 bases fit TRBD1. Germline V gives CDR1 MNHNS, CDR2 SASEGT. The junction had 12 bases not matched to a gene; V was cut back by 6 bases and J by 9 bases. There are 16 residues in the CDR3.

This clonotype was counted a few times. This rearrangement joins TRBV7-7 to TRBJ2-3; D is perhaps TRBD1 (6 bases). Trimming left V 4 bases short and J 6 bases short, with 11 bases between. CDR3 length equals 13 residues. Germline lookup yields CDR1 SSHAT and CDR2 FNYEAQ (reference sequence). Here the CDR3 reads CASSSDQGDTQYF. As DNA, the CDR3 is TGTGCCAGCAGCTCCGATCAGGGGGATACGCAGTATTTT.

This clonotype was picked up a small number of times. The gene calls are TRBV5-1 and TRBJ2-1; TRBD2 matches at 9 bases. V lost 4 bases, J lost 2 bases, and 13 bases stayed unmatched. Germline lookup yields CDR1 SGHRS and CDR2 YFSETQ. There are 18 residues in the CDR3. CDR3 sequence (DNA): TGCGCCAGCAGCGCTGGGGGCCTTAGCGGGAGTGCCTACAATGAGCAGTTCTTC. It is translated as CASSAGGLSGSAYNEQFF.